This is a list of T cell receptor beta chains from one sample in a study of cytomegalovirus exposure and HLA in healthy donors. Profiling relied on immunoSEQ multiplex PCR, and the TCRdb table lists in-frame clones only, not all of them. The sample holds about 130,000 clones; more than 65% are singletons and the top ten take roughly 4%. The sample was PBMCs. These receptors were obtained from a man younger than 35 in good health and CMV-seropositive. CDR3s include the opening cysteine and the closing phenylalanine or tryptophan. The D gene is left open where the match is weak. Size is stated for part of the rows, as once, few or many counts, or as a class when the clone is expanded.

length,size,D,J,V,CDR3,DNA
16,.,TRBD1,TRBJ2-7,TRBV7-9,CSSSLGRQGWPYEQYF,TGTTCCAGCAGCTTAGGCCGACAGGGATGGCCCTACGAGCAGTACTTC
16,once,TRBD2,TRBJ2-3,TRBV4-1,CASSHSGGGNTDTQYF,TGCGCCAGCAGCCATTCAGGCGGGGGGAACACAGATACGCAGTATTTT
13,.,TRBD1,TRBJ1-4,TRBV5-1,CASRTGDDEKLFF,TGCGCCAGCAGGACAGGGGACGATGAAAAACTGTTTTTT
14,.,TRBD2,TRBJ2-7,TRBV9,CASSAGGIDYEQYF,TGTGCCAGCAGCGCCGGGGGGATAGACTACGAGCAGTACTTC
15,.,TRBD2,TRBJ2-2,TRBV7-2,CASSSRTSTTGELFF,TGTGCCAGCAGCTCTAGGACTAGCACAACCGGGGAGCTGTTTTTT
13,.,.,TRBJ1-1,TRBV30,CAWSVQVNTEAFF,TGTGCCTGGAGTGTACAGGTGAACACTGAAGCTTTCTTT
17,.,.,TRBJ2-1,TRBV9,CASSLKRSGASYNEQFF,TGTGCCAGCAGCCTCAAGAGGTCGGGTGCCTCCTACAATGAGCAGTTCTTC
11,.,.,TRBJ1-2,TRBV29-1,CSVHTAYGYTF,TGCAGCGTACATACAGCTTATGGCTACACCTTC
17,.,.,TRBJ1-1,TRBV1,CTSSQDKGGRGNTEAFF,TGCACCAGCAGCCAAGATAAAGGGGGAAGGGGAAACACTGAAGCTTTCTTT
17,few,TRBD2,TRBJ2-1,TRBV18,CASSSKARERANNEQFF,TGTGCCAGCTCATCGAAGGCGCGGGAGAGGGCTAACAATGAGCAGTTCTTC
14,once,TRBD1,TRBJ2-7,TRBV5-6,CASSLGQSSYEQYF,TGTGCCAGCAGTTTGGGACAGAGCTCCTACGAGCAGTACTTC
16,.,.,TRBJ2-3,TRBV7-6,CASSLLGGGGTDTQYF,TGTGCCAGCAGCTTGCTTGGGGGAGGAGGCACAGATACGCAGTATTTT
14,.,TRBD2,TRBJ2-1,TRBV19,CASSTSGRGNEQFF,TGTGCCAGTAGTACTAGCGGGAGGGGGAATGAGCAGTTCTTC
15,.,.,TRBJ2-3,TRBV6-5,CASSWSRLEPDTQYF,TGTGCCAGCAGCTGGAGCCGACTCGAGCCGGATACGCAGTATTTT
18,.,.,TRBJ2-1,TRBV6-1,CASSEELGRTGPYNEQFF,TGTGCCAGCAGTGAAGAACTCGGGAGGACAGGGCCCTACAATGAGCAGTTCTTC
22,.,TRBD1,TRBJ1-2,TRBV6-1,CASSEFWGSTILANGTAYGYTF,TGTGCCAGCAGTGAATTCTGGGGGTCAACCATTCTGGCGAACGGGACAGCCTATGGCTACACCTTC
14,.,TRBD1,TRBJ1-1,TRBV7-2,CASSPTGGRTEAFF,TGTGCCAGCAGCCCGACAGGGGGGCGGACTGAAGCTTTCTTT
18,once,TRBD2,TRBJ2-6,TRBV7-9,CASSLAAGVRSGANVLTF,TGTGCCAGCAGCTTAGCAGCGGGGGTTCGATCTGGGGCCAACGTCCTGACTTTC
14,.,TRBD1,TRBJ1-2,TRBV6-5,CASSYRGGNYGYTF,TGTGCCAGCAGTTATCGAGGGGGCAACTATGGCTACACCTTC
14,.,TRBD1,TRBJ2-5,TRBV4-1,CASSPRSSGTEAYF,TGCGCCAGCAGCCCAAGATCATCCGGGACAGAAGCGTACTTC
15,.,TRBD1,TRBJ1-2,TRBV7-2,CASSSPGTGVYGYTF,TGTGCCAGCAGCTCCCCCGGGACAGGGGTCTATGGCTACACCTTC
14,.,.,TRBJ2-1,TRBV7-9,CASSLTTGDNEQFF,TGTGCCAGCAGCTTAACCACAGGAGACAATGAGCAGTTCTTC
14,.,TRBD1,TRBJ2-1,TRBV6-5,CASRRGDRGGEQFF,TGTGCCAGCAGAAGAGGGGACAGGGGTGGTGAGCAGTTCTTC
17,.,.,TRBJ1-5,TRBV4-1,CASSQDRSSGDNQPQHF,TGCGCCAGCAGCCAAGATCGTTCGTCAGGGGACAATCAGCCCCAGCATTTT
15,.,.,TRBJ2-3,TRBV21-1,CASSSQGDKSDTQYF,TGTGCCAGCAGCTCACAGGGGGATAAGTCGGATACGCAGTATTTT
14,.,.,TRBJ1-1,TRBV15,CATSRVTGGGEAFF,TGTGCCACCAGCAGAGTTACCGGCGGGGGTGAAGCTTTCTTT
13,few,.,TRBJ1-1,TRBV11-3,CASSLNGRTEAFF,TGTGCCAGCAGCTTAAACGGGAGGACTGAAGCTTTCTTT
13,.,.,TRBJ1-2,TRBV5-6,CASSRGGSDGYTF,TGTGCCAGCAGCCGGGGGGGCTCGGACGGCTACACCTTC
10,.,.,TRBJ2-5,TRBV6-1,CASSLGTQYF,TGTGCCAGCAGCCTAGGGACCCAGTACTTC
13,.,TRBD1,TRBJ2-7,TRBV6-6,CASSLDRSYEQYF,TGTGCCAGCAGTCTGGACAGGAGCTACGAGCAGTACTTC
13,.,TRBD2,TRBJ2-1,TRBV19,CATKLAGGNEQFF,TGTGCCACCAAACTAGCGGGGGGCAATGAGCAGTTCTTC
12,.,TRBD1,TRBJ1-1,TRBV11-2,CASSLDRGEAFF,TGTGCCAGCAGCCTAGACAGGGGTGAAGCTTTCTTT
14,.,.,TRBJ2-1,TRBV6-6,CASSYRETANEQFF,TGTGCCAGCAGTTACCGGGAAACGGCGAATGAGCAGTTCTTC
16,.,.,TRBJ2-3,TRBV12-5,CASGFSGGYSTDTQYF,TGTGCTAGTGGTTTTTCTGGCGGGTATAGCACAGATACGCAGTATTTT
17,.,TRBD1,TRBJ2-1,TRBV7-2,CASSAGQGGRSYDEQFF,TGTGCCAGCAGCGCCGGACAGGGGGGTAGGAGTTACGATGAGCAGTTCTTC
17,.,.,TRBJ2-1,TRBV7-2,CASSLVVVAGSYNEQFF,TGTGCCAGCAGCTTAGTGGTGGTCGCCGGTTCCTACAATGAGCAGTTCTTC
13,.,.,TRBJ2-2,TRBV7-8,CASLPRVPGELFF,TGTGCCAGCCTCCCCAGGGTACCCGGGGAGCTGTTTTTT
15,few,.,TRBJ2-5,TRBV29-1,CSVVPKGGSTGSQYF,TGCAGCGTTGTCCCGAAGGGGGGGTCCACGGGGAGCCAGTACTTC
14,few,TRBD2,TRBJ2-1,TRBV25-1,CASSDSGSNVEQFF,TGTGCCAGCAGTGATAGCGGGAGCAACGTTGAGCAGTTCTTC
17,.,.,TRBJ1-2,TRBV19,CASSIGLKLAANYGYTF,TGTGCCAGTAGTATTGGTCTGAAGCTCGCCGCTAACTATGGCTACACCTTC
16,.,TRBD1,TRBJ1-5,TRBV7-9,CASSHYRGTINQPQHF,TGTGCCAGCAGCCACTACAGGGGCACTATCAATCAGCCCCAGCATTTT
17,.,.,TRBJ2-5,TRBV7-2,CASSKNPSGLLKETQYF,TGTGCCAGCAGCAAAAATCCCTCGGGACTCCTGAAAGAGACCCAGTACTTC
15,few,.,TRBJ1-1,TRBV19,CASTDTDRRNTEAFF,TGTGCCAGTACCGACACAGACAGGAGGAACACTGAAGCTTTCTTT
14,.,TRBD1,TRBJ1-2,TRBV4-1,CASSQVPGTVSLTF,TGCGCCAGCAGCCAAGTCCCCGGGACAGTTTCCCTCACCTTC
15,.,TRBD1,TRBJ2-7,TRBV19,CASSIAPGQGYEQYF,TGTGCCAGTAGTATAGCCCCGGGACAGGGGTACGAGCAGTACTTC
15,.,TRBD1,TRBJ1-2,TRBV19,CASSIGQGRIYGYTF,TGTGCCAGTAGTATTGGACAGGGAAGAATCTATGGCTACACCTTC
15,.,TRBD1,TRBJ1-1,TRBV7-9,CASRSRTGENTEAFF,TGTGCCAGCAGATCCAGGACAGGGGAGAACACTGAAGCTTTCTTT
17,few,TRBD2,TRBJ2-4,TRBV4-1,CASSQPSVVSGKNIQYF,TGCGCCAGCAGCCAACCTTCGGTAGTTAGCGGGAAAAACATTCAGTACTTC
16,.,TRBD2,TRBJ2-7,TRBV4-3,CASSQKFASGFYEQYF,TGCGCCAGCAGCCAAAAGTTTGCTAGCGGGTTCTACGAGCAGTACTTC
16,few,TRBD2,TRBJ2-3,TRBV5-6,CASSSTGTSRTDTQYF,TGTGCCAGCAGCTCTACCGGGACTAGTCGCACAGATACGCAGTATTTT